This T cell receptor (beta chain) appears in the sequencing data of a study of blood T cell repertoires in COVID-19 (dated by TCRdb to 2020 to 2022). For the wider study: Collaborator samples came from the United States, Italy and Spain and covered acute and convalescent phases of COVID-19. The prospective study material was composed of cDNA or gDNA derived from T cells, B-cell-depleted T cells, or PBMCs. Where HLA class I and class II types were available, the types were taken from metadata supplied by the sample provider, not from assay-based typing. Nearly every sample came with metadata listing a de-identified subject ID, COVID-19 status, age in years and sex. The repertoires were made available in a free public database intended to serve as a resource for research on the immune response to SARS-CoV-2. The samples were drawn from the first 160 participants of the ongoing ImmuneRACE study and from 1,254 subjects provided by 6 global collaborators. The dataset comprised deeply sampled blood TCRbeta repertoires from subjects exposed to, actively infected with, or recovered from COVID-19. Points the paper makes about the study in general: The amount of clinical and demographic metadata varied by source and participant and was provided uncurated.

As concerns this clone: Its antigen target is currently unknown. The sample holds no much larger clone one base away, and base qualities are not on file.

TCRbeta CDR3 regions were amplified from genomic DNA using the immunoSEQ Assay, a bias-controlled multiplex PCR. On the authors' methods: The number of nucleated cells in each sample was estimated by amplification of reference gene primers within the assay. To quantify the absolute abundance of each unique TCRbeta CDR3 rearrangement, sequence reads were collapsed and filtered. For each sample, productive Simpson clonality was calculated by taking the square root of Simpson's diversity index across productive rearrangements. The immuneACCESS repertoire file appears here via TCRdb, limited to in-frame rearrangements. These files lack a portion of the clones; in checked studies, under half of the deficit traces to unresolved V genes, and the cause of the others is not known. Clone size and V and J calls were adopted from that table, with D and trimming inferred from the DNA. The sample profile shows about 400,000 clones; roughly 86% of them were found once. Of the sample, over 2.5% falls within the top ten clones.

The cysteine opens and the phenylalanine closes a CDR3 of 15 amino acids. Just the 45-base CDR3 DNA is kept, in frame starting at base 1. CDR1 and CDR2 are read off the germline V gene as KGHSH and LQKENI. V is pared back by 4 bases and J by 0 bases, with 13 bases lying between the germline termini. Whole blood was collected in K2EDTA tubes by collaborating institutions according to the institutions' own protocols. For TCRbeta analysis, collaborator samples were shipped as frozen whole blood, as isolated PBMCs, or as DNA extracted from either sample type. The sequencing input was peripheral blood. The sequence links TRBV18 to TRBJ2-7; TRBD1 is perhaps the D gene, given 6 matching bases. The source of this sequence is a human donor in a cohort sampled during active COVID-19. Here the CDR3 is given as CASSRDRRVSYEQYF. The sequence in DNA is TGTGCCAGCTCACGCGACAGGCGGGTCTCCTACGAGCAGTACTTC.